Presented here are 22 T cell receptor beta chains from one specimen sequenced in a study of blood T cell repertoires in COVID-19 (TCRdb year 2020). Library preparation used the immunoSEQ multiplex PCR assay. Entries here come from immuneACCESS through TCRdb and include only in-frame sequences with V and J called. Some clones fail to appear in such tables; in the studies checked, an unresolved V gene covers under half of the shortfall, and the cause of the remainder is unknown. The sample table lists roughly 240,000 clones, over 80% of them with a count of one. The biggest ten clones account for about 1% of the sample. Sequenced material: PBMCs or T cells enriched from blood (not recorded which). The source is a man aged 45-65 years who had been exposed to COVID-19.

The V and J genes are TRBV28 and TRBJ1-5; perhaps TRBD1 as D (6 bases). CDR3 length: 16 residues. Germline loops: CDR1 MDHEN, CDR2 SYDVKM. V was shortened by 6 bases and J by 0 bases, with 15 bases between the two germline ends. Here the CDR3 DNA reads TGTGCCAGCAGCCCTAGTTGGGGGCTTAGCAATCAGCCCCAGCATTTT. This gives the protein CASSPSWGLSNQPQHF.

CDR3 nucleotide sequence: TGTGCCAGCAGCACCGGGACTAGCGGGGGAGGGCAGTTCTTC. It codes for CASSTGTSGGGQFF. This chain uses TRBV7-3 with TRBJ2-1; TRBD2 agrees at 14 bases. The CDR3 loop spans 14 amino acids. J gave up 12 bases and V 5 bases, and 6 bases lay outside the gene matches. CDR1 SGHTA and CDR2 FQGTGA come from the germline V gene.

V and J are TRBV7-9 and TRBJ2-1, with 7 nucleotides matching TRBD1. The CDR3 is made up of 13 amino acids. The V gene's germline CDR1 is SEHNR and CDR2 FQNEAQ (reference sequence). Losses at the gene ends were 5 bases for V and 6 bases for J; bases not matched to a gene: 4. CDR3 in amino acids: CASSPGTVNEQFF. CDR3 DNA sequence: TGTGCCAGCAGCCCGGGGACAGTCAATGAGCAGTTCTTC.

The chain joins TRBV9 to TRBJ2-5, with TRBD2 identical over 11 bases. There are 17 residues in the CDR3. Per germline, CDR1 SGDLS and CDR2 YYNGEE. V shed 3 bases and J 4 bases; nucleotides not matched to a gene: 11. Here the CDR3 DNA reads TGTGCCAGCAGCGCTGAGGTGGGGACTAGCGGATTAGAGACCCAGTACTTC. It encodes CASSAEVGTSGLETQYF. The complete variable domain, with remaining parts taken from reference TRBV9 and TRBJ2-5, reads DSGVTQTPKHLITATGQRVTLRCSPRSGDLSVYWYQQSLDQGLQFLIQYYNGEERAKGNILERFSAQQFPDLHSELNLSSLELGDSALYFCASSAEVGTSGLETQYFGPGTRLLVL.

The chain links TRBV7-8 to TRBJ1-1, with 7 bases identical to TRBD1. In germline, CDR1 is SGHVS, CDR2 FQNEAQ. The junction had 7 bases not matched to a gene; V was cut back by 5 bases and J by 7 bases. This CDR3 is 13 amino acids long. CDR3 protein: CASSVNRGNEAFF. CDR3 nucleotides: TGTGCCAGCAGCGTCAACAGGGGAAATGAAGCTTTCTTT.

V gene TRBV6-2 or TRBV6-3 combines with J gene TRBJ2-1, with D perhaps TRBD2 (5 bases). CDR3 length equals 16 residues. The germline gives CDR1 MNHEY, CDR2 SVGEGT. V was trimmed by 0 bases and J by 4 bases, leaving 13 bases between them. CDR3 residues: CASSYSKGPGYNEQFF. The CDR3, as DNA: TGTGCCAGCAGTTACTCGAAGGGCCCGGGGTACAATGAGCAGTTCTTC.

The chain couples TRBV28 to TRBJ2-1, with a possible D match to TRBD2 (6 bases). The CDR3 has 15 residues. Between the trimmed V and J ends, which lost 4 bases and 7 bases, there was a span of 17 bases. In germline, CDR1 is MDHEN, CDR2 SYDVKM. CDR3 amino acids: CASSSSGSQPNEQFF. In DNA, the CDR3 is TGTGCCAGCAGTTCCAGCGGGTCTCAACCGAATGAGCAGTTCTTC.

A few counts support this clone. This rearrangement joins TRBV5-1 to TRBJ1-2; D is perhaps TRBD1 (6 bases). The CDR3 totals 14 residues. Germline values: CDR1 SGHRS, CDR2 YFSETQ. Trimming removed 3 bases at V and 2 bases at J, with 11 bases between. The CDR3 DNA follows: TGCGCCAGCAGCTCAGGACAGCAAAACTATGGCTACACCTTC. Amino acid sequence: CASSSGQQNYGYTF. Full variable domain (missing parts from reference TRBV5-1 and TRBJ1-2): KAGVTQTPRYLIKTRGQQVTLSCSPISGHRSVSWYQQTPGQGLQFLFEYFSETQRNKGNFPGRFSGRQFSNSRSEMNVSTLELGDSALYLCASSSGQQNYGYTFGSGTRLTVV.

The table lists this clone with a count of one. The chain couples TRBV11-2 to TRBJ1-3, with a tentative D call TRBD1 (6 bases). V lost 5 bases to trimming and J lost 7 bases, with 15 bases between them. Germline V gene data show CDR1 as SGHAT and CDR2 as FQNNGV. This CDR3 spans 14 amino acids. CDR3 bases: TGTGCCAGCAGCCCCTCTCCCGACAGGAACACCATATATTTT. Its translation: CASSPSPDRNTIYF.

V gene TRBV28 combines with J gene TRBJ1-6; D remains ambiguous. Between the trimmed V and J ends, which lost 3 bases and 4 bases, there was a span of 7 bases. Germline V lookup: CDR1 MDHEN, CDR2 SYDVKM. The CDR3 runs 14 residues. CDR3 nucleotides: TGTGCCAGCAGTTTTGGAGTTTATAATTCACCCCTCCACTTT. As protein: CASSFGVYNSPLHF.

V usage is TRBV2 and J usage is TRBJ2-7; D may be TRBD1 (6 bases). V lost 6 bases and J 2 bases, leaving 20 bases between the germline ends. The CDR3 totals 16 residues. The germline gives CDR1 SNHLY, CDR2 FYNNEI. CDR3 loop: CASSALPDSLPYEQYV. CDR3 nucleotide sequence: TGTGCCAGCAGCGCACTACCGGACAGCCTTCCCTACGAGCAGTACGTC.

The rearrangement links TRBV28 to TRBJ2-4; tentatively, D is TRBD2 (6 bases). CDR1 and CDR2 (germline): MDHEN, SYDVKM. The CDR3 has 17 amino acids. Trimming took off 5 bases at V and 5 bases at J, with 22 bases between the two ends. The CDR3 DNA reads TGTGCCAGCAGTCTCCCCGGGTCGGCGGGGCCCCAAAACATTCAGTACTTC. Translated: CASSLPGSAGPQNIQYF.

The CDR3 here is CASSPRSRGADTQYF. The DNA of the CDR3 is TGTGCCAGCAGCCCCCGTTCCCGAGGTGCAGATACGCAGTATTTT. The chain links TRBV7-6 to TRBJ2-3; no reliable D call. CDR1 is SGHVS, CDR2 FNYEAQ, per germline. The CDR3 extends over 15 amino acids. V lost 5 bases and J 4 bases, leaving 16 bases between the germline ends.

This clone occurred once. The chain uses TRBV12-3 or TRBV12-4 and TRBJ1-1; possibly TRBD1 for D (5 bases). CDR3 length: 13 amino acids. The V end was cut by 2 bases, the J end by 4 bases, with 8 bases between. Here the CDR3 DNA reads TGTGCCAGCAGTTTATCAGGGATCACTGAAGCTTTCTTT. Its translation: CASSLSGITEAFF.

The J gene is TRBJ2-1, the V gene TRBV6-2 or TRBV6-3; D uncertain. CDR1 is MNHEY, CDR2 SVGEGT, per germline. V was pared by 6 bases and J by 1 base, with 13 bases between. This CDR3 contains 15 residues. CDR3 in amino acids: CASSPRHDSYNEQFF. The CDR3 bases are TGTGCCAGCAGCCCTAGACACGATTCCTACAATGAGCAGTTCTTC.

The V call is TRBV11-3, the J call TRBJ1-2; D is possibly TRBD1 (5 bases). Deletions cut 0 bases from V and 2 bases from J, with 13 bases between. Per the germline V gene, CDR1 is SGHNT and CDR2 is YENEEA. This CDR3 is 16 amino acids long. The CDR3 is CASSLDWGRQNYGYTF. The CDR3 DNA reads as TGTGCCAGCAGCTTAGATTGGGGTCGACAGAACTATGGCTACACCTTC.

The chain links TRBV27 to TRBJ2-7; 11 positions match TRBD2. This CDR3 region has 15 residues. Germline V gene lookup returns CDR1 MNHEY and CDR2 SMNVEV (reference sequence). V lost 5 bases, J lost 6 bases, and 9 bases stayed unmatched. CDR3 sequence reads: CASSPHSGRAGEQYV. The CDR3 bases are TGTGCCAGCAGTCCCCATAGCGGGAGGGCGGGCGAGCAGTACGTC.

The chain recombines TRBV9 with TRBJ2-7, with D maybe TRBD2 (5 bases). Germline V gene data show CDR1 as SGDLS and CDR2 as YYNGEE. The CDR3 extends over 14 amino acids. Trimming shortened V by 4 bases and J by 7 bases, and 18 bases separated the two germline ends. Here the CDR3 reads CASSSQGARGEQYF. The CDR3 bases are TGTGCCAGCAGCTCCCAAGGCGCTCGAGGGGAGCAGTACTTC.

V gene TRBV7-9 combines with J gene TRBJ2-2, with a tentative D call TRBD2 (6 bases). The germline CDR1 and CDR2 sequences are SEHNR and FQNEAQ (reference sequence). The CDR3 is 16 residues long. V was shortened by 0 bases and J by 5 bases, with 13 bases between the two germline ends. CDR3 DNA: TGTGCCAGCAGCTTAGCGGCGGGGAGTCTTACCGGGGAGCTGTTTTTT. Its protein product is CASSLAAGSLTGELFF.

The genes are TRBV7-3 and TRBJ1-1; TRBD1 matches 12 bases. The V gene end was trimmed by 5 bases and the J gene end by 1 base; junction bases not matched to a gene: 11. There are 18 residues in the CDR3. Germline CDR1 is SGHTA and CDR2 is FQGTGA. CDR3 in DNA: TGTGCCAGCAGCCCTCGTCCCGGGACAGGGGGCTGGAACACTGAAGCTTTCTTT. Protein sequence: CASSPRPGTGGWNTEAFF.

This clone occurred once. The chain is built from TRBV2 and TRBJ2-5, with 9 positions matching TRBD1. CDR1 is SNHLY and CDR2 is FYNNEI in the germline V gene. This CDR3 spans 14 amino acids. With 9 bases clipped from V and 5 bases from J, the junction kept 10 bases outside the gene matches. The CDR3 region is CASSRDRDFETQYF. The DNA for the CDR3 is TGTGCCAGTAGCCGGGACAGGGATTTTGAGACCCAGTACTTC.

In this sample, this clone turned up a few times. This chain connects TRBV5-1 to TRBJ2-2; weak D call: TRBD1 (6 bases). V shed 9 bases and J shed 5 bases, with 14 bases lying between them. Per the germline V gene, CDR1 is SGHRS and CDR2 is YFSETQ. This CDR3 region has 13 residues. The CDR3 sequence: CATMTGQTGELFF. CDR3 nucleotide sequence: TGCGCCACCATGACAGGTCAGACCGGGGAGCTGTTTTTT.